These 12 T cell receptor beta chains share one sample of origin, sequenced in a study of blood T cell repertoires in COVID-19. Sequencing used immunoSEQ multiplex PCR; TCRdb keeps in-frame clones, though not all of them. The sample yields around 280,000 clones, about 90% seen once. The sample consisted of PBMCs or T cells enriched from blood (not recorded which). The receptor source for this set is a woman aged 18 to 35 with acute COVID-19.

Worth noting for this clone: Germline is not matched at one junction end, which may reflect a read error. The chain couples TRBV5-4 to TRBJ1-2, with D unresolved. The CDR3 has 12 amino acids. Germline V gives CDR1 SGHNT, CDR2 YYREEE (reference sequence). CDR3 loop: CASSRSSLPDNF. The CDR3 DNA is TGTGCCAGCAGCCGCTCCTCTCTGCCAGACAACTTC.

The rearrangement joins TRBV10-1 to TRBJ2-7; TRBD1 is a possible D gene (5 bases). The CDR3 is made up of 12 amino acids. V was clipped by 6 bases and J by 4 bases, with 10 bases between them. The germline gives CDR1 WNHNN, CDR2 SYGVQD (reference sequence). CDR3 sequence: CASSASGYEQYF. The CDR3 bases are TGCGCCAGCAGCGCATCAGGGTACGAGCAGTACTTC.

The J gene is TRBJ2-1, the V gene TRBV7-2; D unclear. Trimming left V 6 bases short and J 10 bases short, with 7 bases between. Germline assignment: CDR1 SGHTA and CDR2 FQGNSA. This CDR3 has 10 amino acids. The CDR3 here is CASRNKEQFF. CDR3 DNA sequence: TGTGCCAGCAGAAATAAAGAGCAGTTCTTC.

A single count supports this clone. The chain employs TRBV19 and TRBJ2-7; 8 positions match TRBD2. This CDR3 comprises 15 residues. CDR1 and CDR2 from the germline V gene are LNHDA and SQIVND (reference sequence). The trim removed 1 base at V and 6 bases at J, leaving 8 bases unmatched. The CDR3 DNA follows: TGTGCCAGTAGTATAGTTTGGACTAGCAAGGTCGAGCAGTACTTC. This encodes CASSIVWTSKVEQYF.

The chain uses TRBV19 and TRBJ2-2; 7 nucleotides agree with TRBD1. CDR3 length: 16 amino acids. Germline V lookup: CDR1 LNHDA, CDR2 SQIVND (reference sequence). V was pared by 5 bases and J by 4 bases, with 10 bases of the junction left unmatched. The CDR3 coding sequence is TGTGCCAGTAGTCGACAGGGAAAACCCTCCACCGGGGAGCTGTTTTTT. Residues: CASSRQGKPSTGELFF.

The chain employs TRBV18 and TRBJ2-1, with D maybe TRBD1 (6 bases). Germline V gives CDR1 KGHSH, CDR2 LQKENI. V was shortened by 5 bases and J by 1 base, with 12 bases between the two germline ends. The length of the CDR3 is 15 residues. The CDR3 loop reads CASSGLGQSYNEQFF. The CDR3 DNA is TGTGCCAGCTCAGGATTAGGACAGTCCTACAATGAGCAGTTCTTC.

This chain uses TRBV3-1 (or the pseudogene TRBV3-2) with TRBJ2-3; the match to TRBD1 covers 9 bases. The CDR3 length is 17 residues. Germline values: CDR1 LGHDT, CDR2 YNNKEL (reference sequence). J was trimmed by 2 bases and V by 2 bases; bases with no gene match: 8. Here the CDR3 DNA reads TGTGCCAGCAGCCAATCGAACCGGGACAGGGTCACAGATACGCAGTATTTT. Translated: CASSQSNRDRVTDTQYF.

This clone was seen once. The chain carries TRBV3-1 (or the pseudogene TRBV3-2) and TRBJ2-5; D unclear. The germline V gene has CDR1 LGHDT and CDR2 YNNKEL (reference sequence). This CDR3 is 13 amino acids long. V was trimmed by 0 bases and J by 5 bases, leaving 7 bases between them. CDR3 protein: CASSQDLLETQYF. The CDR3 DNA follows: TGTGCCAGCAGCCAAGATTTACTGGAGACCCAGTACTTC.

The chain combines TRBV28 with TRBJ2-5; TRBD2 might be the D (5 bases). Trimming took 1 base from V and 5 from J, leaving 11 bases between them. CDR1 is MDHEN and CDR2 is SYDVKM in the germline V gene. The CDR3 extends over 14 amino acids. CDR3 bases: TGTGCCAGCAGTTTATTGGGGAGTGAGGAGACCCAGTACTTC. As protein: CASSLLGSEETQYF.

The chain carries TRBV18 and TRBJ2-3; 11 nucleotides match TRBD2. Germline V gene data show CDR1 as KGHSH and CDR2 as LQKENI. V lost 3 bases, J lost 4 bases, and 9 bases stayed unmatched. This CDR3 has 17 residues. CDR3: CASSPPELAGASDTQYF. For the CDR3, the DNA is TGTGCCAGCTCACCCCCCGAACTAGCGGGAGCGTCAGATACGCAGTATTTT.

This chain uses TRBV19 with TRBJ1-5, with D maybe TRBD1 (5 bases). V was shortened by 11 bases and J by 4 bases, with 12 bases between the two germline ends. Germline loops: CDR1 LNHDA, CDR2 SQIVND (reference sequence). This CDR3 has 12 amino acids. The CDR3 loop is CAARQRNQPQHF. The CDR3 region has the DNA TGTGCCGCAAGACAGAGAAATCAGCCCCAGCATTTT.

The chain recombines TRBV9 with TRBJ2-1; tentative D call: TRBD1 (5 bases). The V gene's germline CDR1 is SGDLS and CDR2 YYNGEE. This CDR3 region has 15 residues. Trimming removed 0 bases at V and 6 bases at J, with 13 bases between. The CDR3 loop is CASSVESGWVNEQFF. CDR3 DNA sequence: TGTGCCAGCAGCGTAGAGTCAGGGTGGGTCAATGAGCAGTTCTTC.